This T cell receptor (beta chain) was retrieved from a study of blood T cell repertoires in COVID-19. On the study more broadly: There were acute and convalescent COVID-19 samples, and they came from the United States, Italy and Spain. The cDNA or gDNA used as material had been derived from T cells, B-cell-depleted T cells, or PBMCs.

Unmatched junction bases numbered 4, after V lost 2 bases and J lost 6 bases. Germline CDR1 and CDR2: MNHEY and SMNVEV (reference sequence). The CDR3 is 14 residues long. Original processing methods: Estimation of nucleated cell counts was performed using reference gene primer amplification. Profiling relied on immunoSEQ multiplex PCR, and the TCRdb table lists in-frame clones only, not all of them. Clonal size and the V and J genes are those of that table, whereas D and trimming came from the DNA. Counted here are more than 250,000 clones, more than 85% occurring once; the ten biggest clones make up roughly 4%.

This clonotype was obtained from a man aged 18 to 30 with active or convalescent COVID-19. The chain couples TRBV27 to TRBJ1-1; 9 bases are a match to TRBD1. Sequences were obtained from peripheral blood. The CDR3 region is CASSLMGQGPEAFF. The CDR3 DNA sequence: TGTGCCAGCAGTTTAATGGGACAGGGACCTGAAGCTTTCTTT.